This T cell receptor beta chain derives from a study of neoadjuvant nivolumab and ipilimumab in lung cancer. Study-level information: Nivolumab 3 mg/kg was given days 1, 15 and 29, plus ipilimumab 1 mg/kg day 1 in combination. General observations from the study: TCR richness and clonality were higher in tumors than adjacent uninvolved lung. Resected-tumor TCR richness correlated positively with pretherapy blood richness.

Germline V CDR1 and CDR2: SGHKS, YYEKEE (reference sequence). V lost 5 bases and J lost 10; bases outside the gene matches: 5. This CDR3 spans 11 amino acids. This clone was seen only a few times. Its antigen is still unknown. The data were produced by immunoSEQ multiplex PCR, yet TCRdb's version contains in-frame clones alone and is incomplete. This table has approximately 6,200 clones, around three fifths appearing once. The starting material was tumor tissue, obtained after neoadjuvant nivolumab, alone or with ipilimumab, at or shortly before surgery. This chain joins TRBV5-5 and TRBJ1-2; 7 nucleotides match TRBD1. This receptor was identified in an adult with non-small cell lung cancer. The CDR3 spells CASSRGRDYTF. The CDR3 DNA is TGTGCCAGCAGTAGGGGGCGAGACTACACCTTC.